This T cell receptor (beta chain) was recorded in a study of vaccination effects on CD4 cells after COVID-19. Concerning this clone: No antigen is known for it.

Study-level findings and limits: The authors studied few convalescent patients and collected no early post-infection timepoints.

In the ViraFEST assay, antigen-specific CD4+ clonotypes were identified by expansion after peptide-pool stimulation. CD4+ T cell isolation took place after 10 days of culture. Nobody among the vaccine recipients had prior SARS-CoV-2 infection (nucleocapsid antibodies were negative). Peptides at about 10 ug/ml and IL-2 at about 10 IU/ml were added to fewer than 2.5 million PBMC per well. Half the medium was swapped for IL-2 medium on days 3 and 7. The method was immunoSEQ multiplex PCR; TCRdb's version includes in-frame clones alone and lacks a portion of them. The sample has over 20,000 clones, around 70% seen once. With 2 bases clipped from V and 2 bases from J, the junction kept 8 bases outside the gene matches. CDR3 size: 17 residues. Germline V gene data show CDR1 as SGHNT and CDR2 as YYREEE (reference sequence).

Sample: CD4+ T cells from PBMCs cultured with HCoV-229E spike peptides, taken before COVID-19 vaccination. This clonotype was sampled from a human donor who received a COVID-19 vaccine. The V call is TRBV5-4, the J call TRBJ2-7; 12 bases fit TRBD1. CDR3 nucleotides: TGTGCCAGCAGCTTACACCGGGACAGGGGGCTCCCCTACGAGCAGTACTTC. It is translated as CASSLHRDRGLPYEQYF.